These 15 T cell receptor beta chains came from one sample sequenced in a study of T cell responses to AZD1222 COVID-19 vaccine. Produced via immunoSEQ multiplex PCR; TCRdb's table is partial and in-frame only. The sample contains 55,000 to 70,000 clones, about 88% of which appear only once. This material consisted of peripheral blood, taken on day 0 of AZD1222 vaccination. Receptors originate from an adult in good health.

The rearrangement uses TRBV9 and TRBJ1-2, with no clear D. The CDR3 length is 11 residues. Trimming removed 3 bases at V and 8 bases at J, with 8 bases between. Germline CDR1 SGDLS, CDR2 YYNGEE. CDR3 in DNA: TGTGCCAGCAGCGGATTGTTGGGCTACACCTTC. Translation: CASSGLLGYTF.

The chain combines TRBV11-2 with TRBJ2-1; 8 bases agree with TRBD1. Germline V CDR1 and CDR2: SGHAT, FQNNGV. With V trimmed by 10 bases and J by 7 bases, 6 bases remained unmatched. The CDR3 length is 12 residues. In DNA, the CDR3 is TGTGCCACCGGACAGGGCGTAAATGAGCAGTTCTTC. The encoded protein is CATGQGVNEQFF.

This sequence joins TRBV6-1 and TRBJ1-5; 7 nucleotides align to TRBD1. V shed 2 bases and J 4 bases; nucleotides not matched to a gene: 11. This CDR3 has 17 amino acids. From germline, CDR1 is MNHNS and CDR2 SASEGT. CDR3 sequence reads: CASSERIRETGNQPQHF. The DNA of the CDR3 is TGTGCCAGCAGTGAACGAATCCGGGAGACAGGGAATCAGCCCCAGCATTTT.

This chain connects TRBV3-1 (or the pseudogene TRBV3-2) to TRBJ2-5; D may be TRBD1 (5 bases). Germline values: CDR1 LGHDT, CDR2 YNNKEL (reference sequence). This CDR3 contains 17 residues. V lost 1 base and J 4 bases, leaving 19 bases between the germline ends. DNA for the CDR3: TGTGCCAGCAGCCAAGTGACAGCCTCAACCTCGGGAGAGACCCAGTACTTC. It encodes CASSQVTASTSGETQYF.

The chain carries TRBV6-2 or TRBV6-3 and TRBJ2-1; D assignment may be TRBD1 or TRBD2 (5 bases each). Germline-derived CDR1 and CDR2 are MNHEY and SVGEGT. Deletions cut 4 bases from V and 6 bases from J, with 13 bases between. CDR3 length: 14 amino acids. For the CDR3, the DNA is TGTGCCAGCAGTTCACCGGGACGCCTCAATGAGCAGTTCTTC. As protein: CASSSPGRLNEQFF.

The J gene is TRBJ1-2, the V gene TRBV7-8; D is perhaps TRBD1 (5 bases). V gave up 5 bases and J gave up 0 bases, with 13 bases separating them. The V gene's germline CDR1 is SGHVS and CDR2 FQNEAQ. The CDR3 covers 15 residues. The DNA for the CDR3 is TGTGCCAGCAGCCCTGGACAAGCTCCTAACTATGGCTACACCTTC. This encodes CASSPGQAPNYGYTF.

The rearrangement links TRBV7-9 to TRBJ1-2; 8 nucleotides line up with TRBD1. V was pared by 7 bases and J by 6 bases, with 10 bases of the junction left unmatched. From germline, CDR1 is SEHNR and CDR2 FQNEAQ (reference sequence). CDR3 size: 14 residues. The CDR3 spells CASTLGQGVHGYTF. The CDR3 nucleotides read TGTGCCAGCACCCTCGGACAGGGCGTTCATGGCTACACCTTC.

V is TRBV2 and J is TRBJ2-3, with TRBD2 identical over 9 bases. The CDR3 totals 15 residues. V lost 10 bases, J lost 3 bases, and 11 bases stayed unmatched. Germline-derived CDR1 and CDR2 are SNHLY and FYNNEI. CDR3 loop: CATSVAGVYTDTQYF. CDR3 DNA: TGTGCCACCTCGGTAGCGGGAGTTTATACAGATACGCAGTATTTT.

This clone has only one observation. This chain connects TRBV6-5 to TRBJ2-7; 7 bases match TRBD1. This CDR3 comprises 15 residues. The germline V gene has CDR1 MNHEY and CDR2 SVGAGI. V shed 0 bases and J 7 bases; nucleotides not matched to a gene: 9. The CDR3 region is CASSYSRGPGREQYF. As DNA, the CDR3 is TGTGCCAGCAGTTACTCGAGGGGGCCCGGTCGGGAGCAGTACTTC.

This chain links TRBV21-1 with TRBJ1-6; TRBD1 was called by the table and not checked on the DNA. TRBV21-1 is a listed pseudogene. There are 15 residues in the CDR3. The DNA for the CDR3 is TGTGCCAGCATTTCCGGGACAGTGTATAATTCACCCCTCCACTTT. The encoded protein is CASISGTVYNSPLHF.

V usage is TRBV10-1 and J usage is TRBJ2-3; 10 bases line up with TRBD1. The germline gives CDR1 WNHNN, CDR2 SYGVQD (reference sequence). The CDR3 contains 18 residues. V lost 6 bases and J lost 2; bases outside the gene matches: 14. The CDR3 loop reads CASSGRPRTGGATDTQYF. As DNA, the CDR3 is TGCGCCAGCAGCGGCCGGCCCCGGACAGGGGGGGCCACAGATACGCAGTATTTT.

The V call is TRBV24-1, the J call TRBJ1-2; D might be TRBD1 (5 bases). CDR1 and CDR2 from the germline V gene are KGHDR and SFDVKD. This CDR3 comprises 15 residues. V was clipped by 4 bases and J by 3 bases, with 14 bases between them. CDR3 nucleotides: TGTGCCACCAGTGACGGAGGAGGGGACCACTATGGCTACACCTTC. Its translation is CATSDGGGDHYGYTF.

The chain uses TRBV4-1 and TRBJ1-6; D remains unclear. This CDR3 contains 14 residues. Germline V gene lookup returns CDR1 MGHRA and CDR2 YSYEKL. Trimming left V 1 base short and J 13 bases short, with 14 bases between. CDR3 bases: TGCGCCAGCAGCCAAGGTGTGGACCCCCTTCCCCTCCACTTT. Translation: CASSQGVDPLPLHF.

The genes are TRBV5-1 and TRBJ1-2; TRBD1 matches 8 bases. Germline assignment: CDR1 SGHRS and CDR2 YFSETQ. J gave up 5 bases and V 0 bases, and 9 bases lay outside the gene matches. The CDR3 has 16 residues. The CDR3 nucleotides are TGCGCCAGCAGCTTGGGGTCCTCCGGGACAGGTTATGGCTACACCTTC. This gives the protein CASSLGSSGTGYGYTF.

This clone was seen once. The chain employs TRBV11-1 and TRBJ2-7, with TRBD1 matching 8 bases. Germline values: CDR1 SGHAT, CDR2 FQDESV (reference sequence). The CDR3 totals 15 residues. The V gene end was trimmed by 1 base and the J gene end by 4 bases; junction bases not matched to a gene: 6. The CDR3 coding sequence is TGTGCCAGCAGCTTAGGGACAGGGAGAGTGTACGAGCAGTACTTC. It is translated as CASSLGTGRVYEQYF.